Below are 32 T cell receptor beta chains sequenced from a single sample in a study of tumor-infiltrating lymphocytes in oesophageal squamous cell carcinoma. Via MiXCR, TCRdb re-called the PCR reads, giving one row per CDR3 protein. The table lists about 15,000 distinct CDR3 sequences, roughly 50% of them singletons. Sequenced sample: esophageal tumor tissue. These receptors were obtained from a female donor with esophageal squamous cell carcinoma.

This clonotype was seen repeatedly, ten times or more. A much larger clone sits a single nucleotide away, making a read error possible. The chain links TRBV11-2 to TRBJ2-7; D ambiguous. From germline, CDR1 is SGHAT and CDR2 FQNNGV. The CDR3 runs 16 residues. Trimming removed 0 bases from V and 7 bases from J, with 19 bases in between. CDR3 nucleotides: TGTGCCAGCAGCTTAGACCCCGTGGGAAATTACAATGAGCAGTACTTC. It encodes CASSLDPVGNYNEQYF. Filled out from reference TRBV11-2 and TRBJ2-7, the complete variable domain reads EAGVAQSPRYKIIEKRQSVAFWCNPISGHATLYWYQQILGQGPKLLIQFQNNGVVDDSQLPKDRFSAERLKGVDSTLKIQPAKLEDSAVYLCASSLDPVGNYNEQYFGPGTRLTVT.

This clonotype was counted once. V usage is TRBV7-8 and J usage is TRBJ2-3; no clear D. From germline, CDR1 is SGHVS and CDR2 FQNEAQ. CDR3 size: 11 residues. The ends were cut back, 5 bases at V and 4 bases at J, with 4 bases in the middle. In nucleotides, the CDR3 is TGTGCCAGCAGCGCCTCAGATACGCAGTATTTT. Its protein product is CASSASDTQYF.

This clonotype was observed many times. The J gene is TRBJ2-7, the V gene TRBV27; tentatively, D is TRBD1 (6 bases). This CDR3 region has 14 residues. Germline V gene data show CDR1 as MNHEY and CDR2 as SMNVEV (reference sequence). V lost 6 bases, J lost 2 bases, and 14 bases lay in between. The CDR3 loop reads CASRPNRAPYEQYF. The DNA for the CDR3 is TGTGCCAGCAGGCCGAACAGGGCCCCCTACGAGCAGTACTTC.

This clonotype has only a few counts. The CDR3, as DNA: TGTGCCAGCAGCTTCTTAGCGGGAGGGCCGTTGAGCTCCTACAATGAGCAGTTCTTC. This sequence encodes CASSFLAGGPLSSYNEQFF. The V gene is TRBV7-3, the J gene TRBJ2-1; 11 bases line up with TRBD2. CDR3 length equals 19 residues. From germline, CDR1 is SGHTA and CDR2 FQGTGA. The junction had 10 bases not matched to a gene; V was cut back by 3 bases and J by 0 bases.

The CDR3 nucleotides read TGTGCCAGCAGTCCTCGCGAGGCGGAAGGCGATGAGCAGTACTTC. Residues: CASSPREAEGDEQYF. The J gene is TRBJ2-7, the V gene TRBV7-3; D call uncertain. Germline V gene data show CDR1 as SGHTA and CDR2 as FQGTGA. Between the trimmed V and J ends, which lost 6 bases and 7 bases, there was a span of 22 bases. The CDR3 is 15 residues long. Together with reference TRBV7-3 and TRBJ2-7, the CDR3 gives the full variable domain: GAGVSQTPSNKVTEKGKYVELRCDPISGHTALYWYRQSLGQGPEFLIYFQGTGAADDSGLPNDRFFAVRPEGSVSTLKIQRTERGDSAVYLCASSPREAEGDEQYFGPGTRLTVT.

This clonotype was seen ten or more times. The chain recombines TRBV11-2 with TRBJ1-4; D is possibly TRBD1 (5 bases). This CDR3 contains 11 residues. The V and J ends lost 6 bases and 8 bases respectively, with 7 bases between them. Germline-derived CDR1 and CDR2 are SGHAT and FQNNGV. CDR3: CASRRGEKLFF. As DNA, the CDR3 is TGTGCCAGCAGGAGGGGAGAAAAACTGTTTTTT. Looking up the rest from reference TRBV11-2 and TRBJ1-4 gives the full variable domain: EAGVAQSPRYKIIEKRQSVAFWCNPISGHATLYWYQQILGQGPKLLIQFQNNGVVDDSQLPKDRFSAERLKGVDSTLKIQPAKLEDSAVYLCASRRGEKLFFGSGTQLSVL.

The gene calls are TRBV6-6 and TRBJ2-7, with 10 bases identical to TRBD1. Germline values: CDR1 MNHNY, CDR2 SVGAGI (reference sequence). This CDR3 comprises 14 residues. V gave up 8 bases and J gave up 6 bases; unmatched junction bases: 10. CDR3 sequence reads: CASAGTGVGFEQYF. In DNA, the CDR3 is TGTGCCAGCGCTGGGACAGGGGTGGGTTTCGAGCAGTACTTC.

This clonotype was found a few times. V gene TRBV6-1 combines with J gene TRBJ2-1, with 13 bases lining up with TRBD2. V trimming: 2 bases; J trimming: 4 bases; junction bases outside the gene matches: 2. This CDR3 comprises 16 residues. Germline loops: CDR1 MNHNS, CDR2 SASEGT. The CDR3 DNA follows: TGTGCCAGCAGTGAAACTAGCGGGAGGGCGTACAATGAGCAGTTCTTC. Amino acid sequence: CASSETSGRAYNEQFF.

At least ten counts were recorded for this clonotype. The DNA for the CDR3 is TGTGCCAGCAGTTACTCGACAGGGTGTACCTATGGCTACACCTTC. Protein sequence: CASSYSTGCTYGYTF. This chain joins TRBV6-7 and TRBJ1-2; 7 bases fit TRBD1. TRBV6-7 is given ORF status, its function remaining uncertain. CDR3 length: 15 residues. The V segment lost 0 bases and the J segment 4 bases; nucleotides outside the gene matches: 5.

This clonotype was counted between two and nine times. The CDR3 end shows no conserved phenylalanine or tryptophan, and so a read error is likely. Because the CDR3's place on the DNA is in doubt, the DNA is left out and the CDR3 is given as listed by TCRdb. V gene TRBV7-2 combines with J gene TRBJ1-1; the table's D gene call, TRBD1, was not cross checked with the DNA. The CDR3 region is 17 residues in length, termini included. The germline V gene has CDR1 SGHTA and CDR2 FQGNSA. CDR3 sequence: CASSLVPTVTMSSSSGQ.

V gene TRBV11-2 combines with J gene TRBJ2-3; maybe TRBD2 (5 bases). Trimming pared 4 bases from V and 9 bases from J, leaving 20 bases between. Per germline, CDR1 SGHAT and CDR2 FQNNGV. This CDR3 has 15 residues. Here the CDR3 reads CASSSPIVGVGTQYF. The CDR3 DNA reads TGTGCCAGCAGCTCCCCCATAGTCGGGGTTGGCACGCAGTATTTT.

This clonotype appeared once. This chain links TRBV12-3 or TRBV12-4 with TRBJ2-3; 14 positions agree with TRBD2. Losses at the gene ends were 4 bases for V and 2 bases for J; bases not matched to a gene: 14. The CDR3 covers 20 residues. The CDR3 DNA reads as TGTGCCAGCAGTTCTCCGGGACTAGCGGGAGTGGGGCACGCCACAGATACGCAGTATTTT. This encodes CASSSPGLAGVGHATDTQYF.

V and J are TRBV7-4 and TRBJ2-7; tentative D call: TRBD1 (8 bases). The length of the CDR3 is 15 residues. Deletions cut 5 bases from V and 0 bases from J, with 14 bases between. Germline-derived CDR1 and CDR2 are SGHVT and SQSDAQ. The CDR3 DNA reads TGTGCCAGCAGCATACAGGGGGGGGTCTCCTACGAGCAGTACTTC. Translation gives CASSIQGGVSYEQYF. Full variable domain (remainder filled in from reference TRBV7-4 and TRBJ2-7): GAGVSQSPRYKVAKRGRDVALRCDSISGHVTLYWYRQTLGQGSEVLTYSQSDAQRDKSGRPSGRFSAERPERSVSTLKIQRTEQGDSAVYLCASSIQGGVSYEQYFGPGTRLTVT.

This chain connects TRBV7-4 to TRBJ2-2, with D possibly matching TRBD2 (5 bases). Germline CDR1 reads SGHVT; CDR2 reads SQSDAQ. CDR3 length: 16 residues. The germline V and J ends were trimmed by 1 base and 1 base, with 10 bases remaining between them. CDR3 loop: CASSLGASKNTGELFF. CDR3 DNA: TGTGCCAGCAGCTTAGGGGCTAGCAAGAACACCGGGGAGCTGTTTTTT. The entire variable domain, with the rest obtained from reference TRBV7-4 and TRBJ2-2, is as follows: GAGVSQSPRYKVAKRGRDVALRCDSISGHVTLYWYRQTLGQGSEVLTYSQSDAQRDKSGRPSGRFSAERPERSVSTLKIQRTEQGDSAVYLCASSLGASKNTGELFFGEGSRLTVL.

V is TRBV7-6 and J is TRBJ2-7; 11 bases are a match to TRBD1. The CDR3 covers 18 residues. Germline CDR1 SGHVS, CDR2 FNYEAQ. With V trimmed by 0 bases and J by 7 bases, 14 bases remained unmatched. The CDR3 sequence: CASSLAGYGTGGGDEQYF. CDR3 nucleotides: TGTGCCAGCAGCTTAGCGGGTTACGGGACAGGGGGTGGTGATGAGCAGTACTTC.

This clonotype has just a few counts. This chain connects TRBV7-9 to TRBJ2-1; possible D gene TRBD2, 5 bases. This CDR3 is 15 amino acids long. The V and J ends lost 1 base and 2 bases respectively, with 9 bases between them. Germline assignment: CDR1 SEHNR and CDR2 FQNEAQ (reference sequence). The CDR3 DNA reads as TGTGCCAGCAGCTTAGTAGCGACCGCCTACAATGAGCAGTTCTTC. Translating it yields CASSLVATAYNEQFF.

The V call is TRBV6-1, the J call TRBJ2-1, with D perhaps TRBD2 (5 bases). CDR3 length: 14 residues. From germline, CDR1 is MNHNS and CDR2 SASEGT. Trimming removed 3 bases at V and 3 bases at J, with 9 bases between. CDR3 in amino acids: CASSDEGYYNEQFF. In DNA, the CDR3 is TGTGCCAGCAGTGATGAGGGATACTACAATGAGCAGTTCTTC.

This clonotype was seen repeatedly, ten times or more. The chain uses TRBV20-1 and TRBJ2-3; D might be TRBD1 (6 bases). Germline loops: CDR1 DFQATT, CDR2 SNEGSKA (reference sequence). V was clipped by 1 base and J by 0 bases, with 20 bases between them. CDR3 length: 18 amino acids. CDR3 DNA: TGCAGTGCTAGAGTTTTACCCATAACAGGGTCCAGCACAGATACGCAGTATTTT. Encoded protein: CSARVLPITGSSTDTQYF.

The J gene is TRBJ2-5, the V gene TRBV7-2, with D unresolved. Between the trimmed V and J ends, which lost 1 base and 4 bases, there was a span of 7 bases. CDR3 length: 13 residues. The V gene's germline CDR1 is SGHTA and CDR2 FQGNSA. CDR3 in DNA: TGTGCCAGCAGCTTAGGCCACCCAGAGACCCAGTACTTC. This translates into CASSLGHPETQYF.

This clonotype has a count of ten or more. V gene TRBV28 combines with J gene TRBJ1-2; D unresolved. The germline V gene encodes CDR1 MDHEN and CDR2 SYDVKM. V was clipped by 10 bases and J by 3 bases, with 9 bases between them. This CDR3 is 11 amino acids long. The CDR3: CATGRDYGYTF. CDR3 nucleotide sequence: TGTGCCACCGGACGGGACTATGGCTACACCTTC.

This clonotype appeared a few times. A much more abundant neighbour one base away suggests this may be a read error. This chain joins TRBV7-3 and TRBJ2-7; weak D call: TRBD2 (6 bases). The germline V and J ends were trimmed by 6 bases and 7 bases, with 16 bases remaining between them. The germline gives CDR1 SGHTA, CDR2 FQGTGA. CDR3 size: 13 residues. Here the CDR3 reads CASSPGLANEQYF. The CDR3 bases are TGTGCCAGCAGTCCGGGACTGGCAAATGAGCAGTACTTC.

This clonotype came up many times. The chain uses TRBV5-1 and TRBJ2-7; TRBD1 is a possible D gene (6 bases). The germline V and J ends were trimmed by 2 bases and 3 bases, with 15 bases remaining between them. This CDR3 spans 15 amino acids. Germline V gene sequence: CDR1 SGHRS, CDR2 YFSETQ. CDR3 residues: CASSLMGQGGYEQYF. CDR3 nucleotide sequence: TGCGCCAGCAGCTTAATGGGACAAGGTGGCTACGAGCAGTACTTC.

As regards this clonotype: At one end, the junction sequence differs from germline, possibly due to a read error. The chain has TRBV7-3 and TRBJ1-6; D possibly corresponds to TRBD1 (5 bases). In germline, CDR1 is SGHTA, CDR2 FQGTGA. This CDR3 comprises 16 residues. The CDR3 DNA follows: TGTGCCAGCAGCTTAGAGGAAGGGGCCTCCTACAATGAGCAGTACTTT. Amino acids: CASSLEEGASYNEQYF.

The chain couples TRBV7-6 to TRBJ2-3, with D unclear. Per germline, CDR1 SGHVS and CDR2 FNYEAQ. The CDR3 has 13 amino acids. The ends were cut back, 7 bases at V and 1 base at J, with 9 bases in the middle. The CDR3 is CASNLAGTDTQYF. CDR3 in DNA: TGTGCCAGCAACCTGGCGGGCACAGATACGCAGTATTTT.

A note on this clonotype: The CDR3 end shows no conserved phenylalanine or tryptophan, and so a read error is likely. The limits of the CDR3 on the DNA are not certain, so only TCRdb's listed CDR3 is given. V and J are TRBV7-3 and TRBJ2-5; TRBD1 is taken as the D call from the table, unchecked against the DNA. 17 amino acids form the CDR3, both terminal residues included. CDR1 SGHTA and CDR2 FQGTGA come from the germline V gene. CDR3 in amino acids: CASSRWAGEGNEQFFGS.

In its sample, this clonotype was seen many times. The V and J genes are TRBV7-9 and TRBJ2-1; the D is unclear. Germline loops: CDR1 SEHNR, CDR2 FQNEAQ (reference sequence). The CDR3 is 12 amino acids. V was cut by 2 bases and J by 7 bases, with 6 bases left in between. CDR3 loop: CASSLPGNEQFF. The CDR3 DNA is TGTGCCAGCAGCTTACCCGGGAATGAGCAGTTCTTC.

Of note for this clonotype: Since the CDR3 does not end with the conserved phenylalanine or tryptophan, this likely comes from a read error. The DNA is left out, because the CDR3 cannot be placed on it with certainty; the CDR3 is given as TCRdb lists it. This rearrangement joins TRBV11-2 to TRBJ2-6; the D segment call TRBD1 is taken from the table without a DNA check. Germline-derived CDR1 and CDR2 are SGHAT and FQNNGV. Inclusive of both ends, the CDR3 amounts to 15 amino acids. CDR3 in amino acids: CASSSGQGHYEQYFG.

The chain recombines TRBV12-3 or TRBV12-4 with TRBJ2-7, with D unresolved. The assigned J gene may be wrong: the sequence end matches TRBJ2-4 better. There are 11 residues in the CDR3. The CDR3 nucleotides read TGTGCCAGCACCATAAGGAACATTCAGTACTTC. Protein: CASTIRNIQYF.

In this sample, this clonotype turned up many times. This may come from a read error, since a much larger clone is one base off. Here the CDR3 reads CASSRSGGNSYNEQYF. CDR3 coding DNA: TGTGCCAGCAGCCGTTCGGGGGGGAACTCCTACAATGAGCAGTACTTC. The rearrangement uses TRBV5-4 and TRBJ2-1, with TRBD2 identical over 8 bases. The J call is in doubt because the DNA end fits TRBJ2-7 better. Germline CDR1 reads SGHNT; CDR2 reads YYREEE (reference sequence). The CDR3 is 16 residues long.

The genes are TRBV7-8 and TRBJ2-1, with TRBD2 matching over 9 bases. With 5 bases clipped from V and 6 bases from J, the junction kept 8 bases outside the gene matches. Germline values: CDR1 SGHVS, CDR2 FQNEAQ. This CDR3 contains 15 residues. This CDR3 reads CASSTLAGERNEQFF. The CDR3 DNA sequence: TGTGCCAGCAGCACCTTAGCGGGAGAGCGCAATGAGCAGTTCTTC.

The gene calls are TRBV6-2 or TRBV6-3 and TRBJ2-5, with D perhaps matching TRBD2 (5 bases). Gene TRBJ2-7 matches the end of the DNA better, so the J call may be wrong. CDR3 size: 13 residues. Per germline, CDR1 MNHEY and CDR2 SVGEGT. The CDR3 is CASSYEEDYEQYF. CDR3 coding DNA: TGTGCCAGCAGTTACGAGGAGGACTACGAGCAGTACTTC.

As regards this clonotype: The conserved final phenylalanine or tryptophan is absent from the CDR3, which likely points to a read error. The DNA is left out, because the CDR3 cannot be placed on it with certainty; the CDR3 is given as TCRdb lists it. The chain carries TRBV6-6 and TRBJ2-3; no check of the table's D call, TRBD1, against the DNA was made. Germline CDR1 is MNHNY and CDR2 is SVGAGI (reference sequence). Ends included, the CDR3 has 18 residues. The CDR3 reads CASSYSQGGNLNGYTFGS.